This paragraph covers one T cell receptor beta chain sequence. Its antigen target is currently unknown. No base quality values were provided; no much bigger clone lies one nucleotide off. TCRbeta CDR3 regions were amplified from genomic DNA by means of the immunoSEQ Assay, a bias-controlled multiplex PCR. In the paper's pipeline: Within the assay, amplification of reference gene primers was used to estimate how many nucleated cells each sample contained. Sequence reads were collapsed and filtered to measure the absolute abundance of every unique TCRbeta CDR3 rearrangement. For each sample, productive Simpson clonality was calculated as the square root of Simpson's diversity index across productive rearrangements. TCRdb re-hosts the immuneACCESS table, in-frame sequences only. Its copies lack some clones; in the studies checked, an unresolved V gene accounts for under half of them, and the cause for the rest is not known. V and J calls plus clone size are reproduced from that table; the DNA served to infer D and trimming. The sample table contains around 190,000 clones; only one count was recorded for around 80% of them. The ten biggest clones cover roughly 7.1% of the sample.

This sample stems from a study of blood T cell repertoires in COVID-19 (TCRdb year 2020). For context, the study as a whole: Samples from collaborators originated in the United States, Italy and Spain and spanned both the acute and convalescent phases of COVID-19. The material from the prospective study consisted of cDNA or gDNA derived from T cells, B-cell-depleted T cells, or PBMCs. Subjects who had been exposed to COVID-19, were actively infected with it, or had recovered from it provided the deeply sampled blood TCRbeta repertoires that made up the dataset. The repertoires were released in a freely available public database intended as a resource for research on the immune response to SARS-CoV-2. Samples came from the ongoing ImmuneRACE study (first 160 participants) plus 1,254 subjects from 6 global collaborators. A de-identified subject ID, COVID-19 status, age in years and sex were almost always included in the sample metadata. Where available, HLA class I and class II types were obtained from metadata supplied by the sample provider rather than from assay-based typing.

What the research found in general, with its limitations: The quantity of clinical and demographic metadata differed by source and by participant and was supplied without curation.

In Seattle, one collaborating source enrolled patients while the infection was active and tracked those patients longitudinally over the course of disease. Each collaborating institution followed its own protocols to collect whole blood in K2EDTA tubes. For TCRbeta analysis, collaborators shipped samples in one of three forms: frozen whole blood, isolated PBMCs, or DNA extracted from either of those sample types. V is cut by 5 bases and J by 8 bases, and the space between the germline ends is 12 bases. The CDR3 runs 12 residues from the cysteine to the phenylalanine. Just CDR3 DNA is preserved here, 36 bases in frame from base 1. Based on the germline V gene, the CDR1 and CDR2 sequences are SGHAT and FQNNGV.

The V and J segments used are TRBV11-2 and TRBJ1-1, with the identity of the D gene unclear. Sequenced: peripheral blood. This sequence was found in a woman aged 60-70 years with COVID-19, enrolled during active disease. The sequenced DNA is TGTGCCAGCAGCGGAGCGAGGGTCGAAGCTTTCTTT. This gives the protein CASSGARVEAFF. The full variable domain, with segments outside the CDR3 supplied by the reference TRBV11-2 and TRBJ1-1 proteins, appears as EAGVAQSPRYKIIEKRQSVAFWCNPISGHATLYWYQQILGQGPKLLIQFQNNGVVDDSQLPKDRFSAERLKGVDSTLKIQPAKLEDSAVYLCASSGARVEAFFGQGTRLTVV.